The clone carrying this T cell receptor (beta chain) was found once. Antigen unknown. Germline values: CDR1 GTSNPN, CDR2 SVGIG (reference sequence). This CDR3 comprises 12 residues. Trimming took 5 bases from V and 8 from J, leaving 15 bases between them. The method was immunoSEQ multiplex PCR; TCRdb's version includes in-frame clones alone and lacks a portion of them. The sample holds fewer than 1.6 million clones; around 98.5% are singletons and the top ten take roughly 0.35%. These data belong to a study of shared clonotypes between healthy human individuals. Overall study findings and caveats: Collection of samples was limited to blood; tissue repertoires likely differ.

This clonotype was obtained from a man aged 25 to 40 in good health. Sequenced input: naive CD4+ T cells sorted from blood. Subset described: CD45RA+ positively selected. The V call is TRBV30, the J call TRBJ2-5; D is perhaps TRBD1 or TRBD2 (5 bases each). The CDR3 is CAWEETRGTQYF. The CDR3 DNA follows: TGTGCCTGGGAGGAAACTAGGGGAACCCAGTACTTC.